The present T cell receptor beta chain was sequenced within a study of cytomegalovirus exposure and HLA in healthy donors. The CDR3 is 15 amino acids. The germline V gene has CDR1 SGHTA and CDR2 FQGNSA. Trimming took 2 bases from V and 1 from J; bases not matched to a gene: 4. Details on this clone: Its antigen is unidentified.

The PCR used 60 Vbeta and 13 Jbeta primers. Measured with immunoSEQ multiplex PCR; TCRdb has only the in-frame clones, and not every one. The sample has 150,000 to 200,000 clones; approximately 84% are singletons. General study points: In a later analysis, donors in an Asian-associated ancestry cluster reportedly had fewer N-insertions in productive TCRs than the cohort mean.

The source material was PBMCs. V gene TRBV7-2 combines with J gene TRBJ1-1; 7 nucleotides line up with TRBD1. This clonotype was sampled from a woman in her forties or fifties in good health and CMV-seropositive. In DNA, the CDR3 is TGTGCCAGCAGCTTATTTAACAGGGGGAACACTGAAGCTTTCTTT. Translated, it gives CASSLFNRGNTEAFF.